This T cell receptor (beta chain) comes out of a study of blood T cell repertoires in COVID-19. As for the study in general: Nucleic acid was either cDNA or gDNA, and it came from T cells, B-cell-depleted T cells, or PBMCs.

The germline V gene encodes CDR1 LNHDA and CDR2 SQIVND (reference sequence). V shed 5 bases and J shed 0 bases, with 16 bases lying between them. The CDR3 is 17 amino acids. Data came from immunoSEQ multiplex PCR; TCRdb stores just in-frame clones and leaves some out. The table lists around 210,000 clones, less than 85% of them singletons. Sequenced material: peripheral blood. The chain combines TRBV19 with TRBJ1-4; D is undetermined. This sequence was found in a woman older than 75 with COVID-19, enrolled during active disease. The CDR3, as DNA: TGTGCCAGTAGTTTGAGTCCGTGGTTGACAACTAATGAAAAACTGTTTTTT. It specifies CASSLSPWLTTNEKLFF.